Reported below is one TCR beta chain. This entry is derived from a study of blood T cell repertoires in COVID-19. Overall study: Sample material is recorded as cDNA or gDNA derived from T cells, B-cell-depleted T cells, or PBMCs.

Trimming stripped 3 bases from V and 0 bases from J, with 9 bases between. CDR1 SGHTS and CDR2 YDEGEE come from the germline V gene. This CDR3 region has 14 residues. Original processing methods: Scientists estimated how many nucleated cells there were by amplifying reference gene primers. Only in-frame clones appear in the TCRdb table, and some are missing; sequencing was by immunoSEQ multiplex PCR. V and J calls and clone size follow that table, whereas D and trimming were derived from the DNA. The sample has about 380,000 clones; more than 75% are singletons. Participant age was roughly 18 to 95 years, and participants resided in around 24 US areas. Recovered participants had two consecutive negative NP/OP PCR tests, healthcare professional clearance, or symptom resolution.

Sequenced: PBMCs or T cells enriched from blood (not recorded which). The receptor was isolated from a man aged 30 to 39 who had recovered from COVID-19. The rearrangement uses TRBV5-8 and TRBJ1-1, with a tentative D call TRBD1 (5 bases). The CDR3 sequence is CASSSDSLNTEAFF. The CDR3 DNA follows: TGTGCCAGCAGCTCCGACAGCCTGAACACTGAAGCTTTCTTT.